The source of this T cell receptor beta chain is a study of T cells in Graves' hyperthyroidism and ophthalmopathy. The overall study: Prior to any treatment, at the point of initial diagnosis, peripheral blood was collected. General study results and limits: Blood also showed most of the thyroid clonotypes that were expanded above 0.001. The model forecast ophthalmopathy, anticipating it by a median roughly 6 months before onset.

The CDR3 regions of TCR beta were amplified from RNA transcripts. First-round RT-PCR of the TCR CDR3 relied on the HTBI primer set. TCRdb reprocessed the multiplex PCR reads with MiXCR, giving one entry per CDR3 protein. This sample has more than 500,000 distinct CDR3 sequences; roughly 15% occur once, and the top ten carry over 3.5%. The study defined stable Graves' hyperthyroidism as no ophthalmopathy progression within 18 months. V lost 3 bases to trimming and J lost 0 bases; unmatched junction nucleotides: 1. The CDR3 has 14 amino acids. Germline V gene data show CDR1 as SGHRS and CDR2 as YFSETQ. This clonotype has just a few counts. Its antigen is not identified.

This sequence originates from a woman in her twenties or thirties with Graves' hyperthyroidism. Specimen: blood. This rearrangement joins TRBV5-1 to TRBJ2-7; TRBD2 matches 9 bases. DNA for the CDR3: TGCGCCAGCAGCTGGACTAGCGTCTCCTACGAGCAGTACTTC. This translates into CASSWTSVSYEQYF.